This passage covers 27 T cell receptor beta chains from one sample sequenced in a study of T cells in women clearing cervical HPV infection. Only in-frame clones appear in the TCRdb table, and some are missing; sequencing was by immunoSEQ multiplex PCR. The table lists about 34,000 clones. The specimen was blood buffy coat. Every receptor here comes from a woman aged 18 to 75 with a cervical HPV16 infection that either progressed to CIN3+ or cleared (not recorded which).

A word on this clone: Coverage ceases 3 residues before the CDR3 finishes, and the germline J gene fills in the end. The rearrangement joins TRBV18 to TRBJ1-2, with 9 bases identical to TRBD1. The junction had 5 bases not matched to a gene; V was cut back by 3 bases and J by 6 bases. The CDR3 runs 14 residues. Germline lookup yields CDR1 KGHSH and CDR2 LQKENI. The CDR3 loop reads CASSPTGGYDGYTF. The covered CDR3 bases are TGTGCCAGCTCACCTACAGGGGGCTATGATGGC. The whole variable domain, filled in from reference TRBV18 and TRBJ1-2, reads NAGVMQNPRHLVRRRGQEARLRCSPMKGHSHVYWYRQLPEEGLKFMVYLQKENIIDESGMPKERFSAEFPKEGPSILRIQQVVRGDSAAYFCASSPTGGYDGYTFGSGTRLTVV.

As concerns this clone: The CDR3 goes on 3 residues after the read ends, and that part is filled in from the germline J gene. This chain links TRBV20-1 with TRBJ1-2; D is ambiguous. Trimming removed 3 bases from V and 1 base from J, with 18 bases in between. This CDR3 is built from 16 residues. Germline lookup yields CDR1 DFQATT and CDR2 SNEGSKA (reference sequence). The CDR3 DNA, read in part, is TGCAGTGCTAGCGCCCAGGCGACAAGCTTTAACTATGGC. It encodes CSASAQATSFNYG. The complete CDR3 protein is CSASAQATSFNYGYTF.

With regard to this clone: The CDR3 goes on 3 residues after the read ends, and that part is filled in from the germline J gene. V gene TRBV20-1 combines with J gene TRBJ1-1; maybe TRBD1 (6 bases). The CDR3 is 13 amino acids. Per germline, CDR1 DFQATT and CDR2 SNEGSKA (reference sequence). CDR3: CSAPSQGGRQAFF. The covered CDR3 bases are TGCAGTGCCCCTTCACAGGGTGGGAGGCAA.

Regarding this clone: The read comes to an end 3 residues before the CDR3 does, leaving the germline J gene to fill in the end. The chain carries TRBV7-6 and TRBJ1-2, with D hard to call. Germline lookup yields CDR1 SGHVS and CDR2 FNYEAQ. This CDR3 contains 18 residues. CDR3 amino acids: CASSSSGLAGASTDTYTF. The sequenced part of the CDR3 DNA is TGTGCCAGCAGCTCATCCGGACTAGCGGGAGCTAGCACAGATACC.

As for this clone: Sequencing ends 3 residues short of the CDR3 end; the germline J gene provides the rest. The chain links TRBV30 to TRBJ1-2, with D perhaps TRBD1 (5 bases). CDR1 is GTSNPN and CDR2 is SVGIG in the germline V gene (reference sequence). The length of the CDR3 is 18 residues. CDR3 bases read: TGTGCCTGGAGGTGGCGACTAGCGGGGGGTCCCCCCTACAATGAC. It yields the protein CAWRWRLAGGPPYND. The CDR3 reads in full as CAWRWRLAGGPPYNDYTF.

Of note for this clone: The CDR3 extends 3 residues past the end of the read, so its final part is completed from the germline J gene. The gene calls are TRBV5-5 and TRBJ2-2; D is undetermined. CDR1 is SGHKS and CDR2 is YYEKEE in the germline V gene (reference sequence). The V end was cut by 0 bases, the J end by 1 base, with 7 bases between. This CDR3 is built from 15 residues. This chain's CDR3 is CASSLGHVNTGELFF. The part of the CDR3 DNA that was read is TGTGCCAGCAGCTTGGGACACGTGAACACCGGGGAG.

About this clone: Read sequence stops 3 residues before the CDR3 end, and the germline J gene provides the missing end. The V call is TRBV7-9, the J call TRBJ2-5; D is ambiguous. The V and J ends lost 1 base and 7 bases respectively, with 7 bases between them. The germline V gene encodes CDR1 SEHNR and CDR2 FQNEAQ (reference sequence). The CDR3 contains 12 residues. This chain's CDR3 is CASSLGYRTQYF. The covered CDR3 bases are TGTGCCAGCAGCTTAGGCTACAGGACC.

Note on this clone: The CDR3 is cut off 3 residues early in the read; its end comes from the germline J gene. This chain links TRBV7-8 with TRBJ2-7; D perhaps matches TRBD2 (6 bases). Trimming cost V 5 bases and J 5 bases, with 16 bases left between them. CDR1 and CDR2 from the germline V gene are SGHVS and FQNEAQ. This CDR3 is 14 amino acids long. The chain's CDR3 is CASSLLSGLHEQYF. CDR3 DNA (partial): TGTGCCAGCAGCCTACTCTCGGGACTCCACGAG.

Points on this clone: The read terminates 3 residues before the CDR3 end, so the remaining end is supplied by the germline J gene. V gene TRBV11-2 combines with J gene TRBJ2-7; D gene uncertain. Germline V lookup: CDR1 SGHAT, CDR2 FQNNGV. Trimming removed 3 bases from V and 6 bases from J, with 6 bases in between. This CDR3 has 11 amino acids. The DNA read from the CDR3 is TGTGCCAGCAGCTTTTACGGCGAG. The encoded protein is CASSFYGE. The whole CDR3 protein is CASSFYGEQYF.

As for this clone: The read falls 3 residues short of the CDR3 end, and the missing part is taken from the germline J gene. This chain uses TRBV6-1 with TRBJ1-5; 7 nucleotides line up with TRBD1. Trimming at V came to 1 base and at J to 0 bases, leaving 12 bases not matched to a gene. The V gene's germline CDR1 is MNHNS and CDR2 SASEGT. This CDR3 comprises 19 residues. The part of the CDR3 DNA that was read is TGTGCCAGCAGTGAAGGTTTCTGGGACAGATCTTATAGCAATCAGCCC. It translates to CASSEGFWDRSYSNQP. Given in full, the CDR3 is CASSEGFWDRSYSNQPQHF.

Details on this clone: The read ends 3 residues early relative to the CDR3; the germline J gene fills the gap. This chain joins TRBV5-5 and TRBJ1-1; no clear D gene. This CDR3 has 13 residues. V lost 5 bases and J lost 4, with 12 bases in between. CDR1 SGHKS and CDR2 YYEKEE come from the germline V gene (reference sequence). The CDR3 here is CASRKYSSTEAFF. The part of the CDR3 DNA that was read is TGTGCCAGCAGGAAGTACAGTTCCACTGAA. Using reference TRBV5-5 and TRBJ1-1 for the parts outside the CDR3, the full variable domain is DAGVTQSPTHLIKTRGQQVTLRCSPISGHKSVSWYQQVLGQGPQFIFQYYEKEERGRGNFPDRFSARQFPNYSSELNVNALLLGDSALYLCASRKYSSTEAFFGQGTRLTVV.

Notes on this clone: The missing CDR3 end, 3 residues past where the read stops, is filled in from the germline J gene. The chain recombines TRBV7-2 with TRBJ1-5; tentatively, D is TRBD1 (6 bases). Trimming left V 2 bases short and J 6 bases short, with 11 bases between. Germline loops: CDR1 SGHTA, CDR2 FQGNSA. This CDR3 is built from 14 residues. CDR3 residues: CASSLSGGPQPQHF. The sequenced CDR3 bases are TGTGCCAGCAGCTTATCGGGGGGCCCTCAGCCC. Full variable domain (missing parts from reference TRBV7-2 and TRBJ1-5): GAGVSQSPSNKVTEKGKDVELRCDPISGHTALYWYRQSLGQGLEFLIYFQGNSAPDKSGLPSDRFSAERTGGSVSTLTIQRTQQEDSAVYLCASSLSGGPQPQHFGDGTRLSIL.

As for this clone: The read falls 3 residues short of the CDR3 end, and the missing part is taken from the germline J gene. The chain has TRBV7-8 and TRBJ2-5, with D perhaps TRBD2 (7 bases). The V and J ends lost 1 base and 3 bases respectively, with 15 bases between them. CDR1 and CDR2 (germline): SGHVS, FQNEAQ. CDR3 length equals 16 residues. The CDR3: CASSLGGGGRKETQYF. The sequenced part of the CDR3 DNA is TGTGCCAGCAGCTTAGGGGGCGGGGGCCGAAAAGAGACC.

As concerns this clone: The CDR3 extends 3 residues past the end of the read, so its final part is completed from the germline J gene. J is TRBJ2-3 and V is TRBV7-8, with unresolved D. This CDR3 spans 13 amino acids. From germline, CDR1 is SGHVS and CDR2 FQNEAQ. V lost 4 bases and J 7 bases, leaving 12 bases between the germline ends. CDR3 bases read: TGTGCCAGCAGCTCCCGGTCAATGAATACG. Translation: CASSSRSMNT. The whole CDR3 region reads CASSSRSMNTQYF.

On this clone: Read coverage stops 3 residues before the CDR3 terminus; the germline J gene supplies the remainder. J is TRBJ2-5 and V is TRBV5-1, with TRBD1 matching 10 bases. Trimming at V came to 3 bases and at J to 3 bases, leaving 5 bases not matched to a gene. The CDR3 is made up of 15 amino acids. Germline V gene data show CDR1 as SGHRS and CDR2 as YFSETQ. The part of the CDR3 DNA that was read is TGCGCCAGCAGCTCCGGGACAGGGGCCGAAGAGACC. Protein: CASSSGTGAEET. Given in full, the CDR3 is CASSSGTGAEETQYF.

As for this clone: The missing CDR3 end, 3 residues past where the read stops, is filled in from the germline J gene. The rearrangement uses TRBV4-1 and TRBJ1-1, with a weak D call TRBD1 (5 bases). Germline assignment: CDR1 MGHRA and CDR2 YSYEKL. The CDR3 covers 17 residues. V was shortened by 1 base and J by 4 bases, with 19 bases between the two germline ends. The CDR3 bases that were read are TGCGCCAGCAGCCAAGGGGGGACTGCCGGAATTTTCACTGAA. Amino acid sequence: CASSQGGTAGIFTE. The complete CDR3 protein is CASSQGGTAGIFTEAFF.

To note about this clone: The read finishes 3 residues shy of the CDR3 end, and the germline J gene is used to complete it. The chain has TRBV19 and TRBJ1-6, with 7 bases lining up with TRBD1. The CDR3 extends over 13 amino acids. Losses at the gene ends were 7 bases for V and 9 bases for J; bases not matched to a gene: 6. Germline V gene lookup returns CDR1 LNHDA and CDR2 SQIVND (reference sequence). The covered CDR3 bases are TGTGCCAGTAAGCCTGGGGACAGTTCACCC. Protein: CASKPGDSSP. The complete CDR3 protein is CASKPGDSSPLHF.

In the case of this clone: The read falls 3 residues short of the CDR3 end, and the missing part is taken from the germline J gene. This chain links TRBV2 with TRBJ2-3; maybe TRBD1 (5 bases). This CDR3 is built from 15 residues. Germline V gene sequence: CDR1 SNHLY, CDR2 FYNNEI. CDR3 DNA, as far as it was read: TGTGCCAGCAGGGACGCAGGGTTTAGCAATCAGCCG. Translation gives CASRDAGFSNQP. The full CDR3 protein reads CASRDAGFSNQPQYF.

On this clone itself: The read ends 3 residues early relative to the CDR3; the germline J gene fills the gap. The chain uses TRBV5-1 and TRBJ2-7, with D possibly being TRBD2 (6 bases). The germline CDR1 and CDR2 sequences are SGHRS and YFSETQ. V was clipped by 7 bases and J by 1 base, with 9 bases between them. The CDR3 spans 12 residues. The CDR3 here is CASRDLSYEQYF. The part of the CDR3 DNA that was read is TGCGCCAGCCGGGACTTATCCTACGAG.

The sequenced part of the CDR3 DNA is TGTGCCAGCAGCACCAGGACATTTGGGGATGGC. This translates into CASSTRTFGDG. In full, the CDR3 reads CASSTRTFGDGYTF. The chain couples TRBV5-4 to TRBJ1-2; D is perhaps TRBD1 (5 bases). The CDR3 goes on 3 residues after the read ends, and that part is filled in from the germline J gene. CDR3 size: 14 residues. Germline V CDR1 and CDR2: SGHNT, YYREEE (reference sequence). V was cut by 4 bases and J by 6 bases, with 16 bases left in between.

On this clone itself: The sequence runs out 3 residues before the end of the CDR3; the remainder is reconstructed from the germline J gene. The chain links TRBV2 to TRBJ2-3, with 8 bases fitting TRBD2. CDR3 size: 15 residues. The germline V gene encodes CDR1 SNHLY and CDR2 FYNNEI. The V gene end was trimmed by 4 bases and the J gene end by 3 bases; junction bases not matched to a gene: 6. The CDR3 DNA, read in part, is TGTGCCAGCAGTGGGGTACTAGCGGTAACAGATACG. It specifies CASSGVLAVTDT. The full-length CDR3 reads as CASSGVLAVTDTQYF.

Remarks on this clone: The observed sequence ends 3 residues before the CDR3 terminus, with the missing tail filled in from the germline J gene. J is TRBJ2-3 and V is TRBV2; 7 positions match TRBD1. J was trimmed by 2 bases and V by 5 bases; bases with no gene match: 10. In germline, CDR1 is SNHLY, CDR2 FYNNEI. The CDR3 extends over 16 amino acids. Partial CDR3 DNA: TGTGCCAGCAGTCCCGGGACAGAGATTGCCACAGATACG. This gives the protein CASSPGTEIATDT. The entire CDR3 sequence reads CASSPGTEIATDTQYF.

A word on this clone: The read falls 3 residues short of the CDR3 end, and the missing part is taken from the germline J gene. The V call is TRBV7-8, the J call TRBJ2-5, with TRBD2 matching 9 bases. This CDR3 is built from 15 residues. The junction had 7 bases not matched to a gene; V was cut back by 3 bases and J by 5 bases. The germline V gene encodes CDR1 SGHVS and CDR2 FQNEAQ. The CDR3 region is CASSLPRGGGETQYF. The CDR3 DNA, read in part, is TGTGCCAGCAGCTTGCCCCGCGGGGGGGGTGAGACC. The full variable domain, completed using reference TRBV7-8 and TRBJ2-5, is GAGVSQSPRYKVAKRGQDVALRCDPISGHVSLFWYQQALGQGPEFLTYFQNEAQLDKSGLPSDRFFAERPEGSVSTLKIQRTQQEDSAVYLCASSLPRGGGETQYFGPGTRLLVL.

Remarks on this clone: The CDR3 end is not reached by the read, which stops 3 residues before it; the germline J gene fills it in. The rearrangement uses TRBV7-6 and TRBJ1-2, with D possibly TRBD1 on 6 matching bases. The CDR3 totals 14 residues. Germline V CDR1 and CDR2: SGHVS, FNYEAQ. The CDR3 here is CASSPQGSSYDYTF. Incomplete CDR3 DNA: TGTGCCAGCAGCCCACAGGGATCGTCCTACGAC.

Comment on this clone: Sequencing ends 3 residues short of the CDR3 end; the germline J gene provides the rest. The chain uses TRBV5-4 and TRBJ2-7, with 13 bases aligning to TRBD2. After removal of 3 bases from V and 6 bases from J, the junction contained 9 bases not matched to a gene. The germline gives CDR1 SGHNT, CDR2 YYREEE (reference sequence). The CDR3 loop spans 16 amino acids. This CDR3 is CASSYGLAGVLLEQYF. The sequenced part of the CDR3 DNA is TGTGCCAGCAGCTACGGACTAGCGGGGGTGCTTCTCGAG.

About this clone: From the germline J gene comes the end of the CDR3, since the read stops 3 residues before it. Other DNA sequences in this sample translate to the same CDR3. This chain links TRBV20-1 with TRBJ2-5; 7 nucleotides match TRBD2. This CDR3 region has 14 residues. The V and J ends lost 0 bases and 2 bases, in that order; junction bases with no gene match: 3. Germline CDR1 is DFQATT and CDR2 is SNEGSKA (reference sequence). The CDR3 DNA, read in part, is TGCAGTGCTAGAGATAGGCGGGGGCAAGAGACC. Protein: CSARDRRGQET. The full CDR3 sequence reads CSARDRRGQETQYF.

Concerning this clone: With the read ending 3 residues before the CDR3 end, the germline J gene is used to fill in that end. J is TRBJ2-7 and V is TRBV4-2, with TRBD1 identical over 7 bases. Germline V gene sequence: CDR1 LGHNA, CDR2 YNFKEQ. Losses at the gene ends were 0 bases for V and 2 bases for J; bases not matched to a gene: 13. The CDR3 has 18 residues. CDR3: CASSQEGSGGHPPYEQYF. The part of the CDR3 DNA that was read is TGTGCCAGCAGCCAAGAGGGGTCAGGGGGACATCCTCCCTACGAG.